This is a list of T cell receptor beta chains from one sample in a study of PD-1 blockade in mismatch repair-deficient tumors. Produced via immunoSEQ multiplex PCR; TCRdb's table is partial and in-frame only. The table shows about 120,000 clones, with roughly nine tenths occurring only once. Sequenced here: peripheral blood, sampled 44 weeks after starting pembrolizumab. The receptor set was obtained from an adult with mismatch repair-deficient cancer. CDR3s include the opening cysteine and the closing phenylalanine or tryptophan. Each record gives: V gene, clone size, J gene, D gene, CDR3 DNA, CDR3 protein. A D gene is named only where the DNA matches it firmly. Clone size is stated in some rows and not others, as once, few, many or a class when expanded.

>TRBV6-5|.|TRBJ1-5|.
TGTGCCAGCACTCCACGGCCCTACGATCAGCCCCAGCATTTT
CASTPRPYDQPQHF
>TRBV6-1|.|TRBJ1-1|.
TGTGCCAGCACCGTCGGGCCGACTGAAGCTTTCTTT
CASTVGPTEAFF
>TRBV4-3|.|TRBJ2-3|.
TGCGCCAGCAGCCAAGCGGCGCGGATAACAGATACGCAGTATTTT
CASSQAARITDTQYF
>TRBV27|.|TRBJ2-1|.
TGTGCCAGCAGTGCAACCCCCCCCAACGCGGGAAGCTCCTACAATGAGCAGTTCTTC
CASSATPPNAGSSYNEQFF
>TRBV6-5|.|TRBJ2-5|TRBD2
TGTGCCAGCAGTCGAAAGACTAGCGGGAGAGAGACCCAGTACTTC
CASSRKTSGRETQYF
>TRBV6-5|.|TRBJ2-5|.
TGTGCCAGCAGTAGACTAGTTGGCATAGAGACCCAGTACTTC
CASSRLVGIETQYF
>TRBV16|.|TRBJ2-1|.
TGTGCCAGCAGCCAGGTCACTAGAATATGGGAGCAGTTCTTC
CASSQVTRIWEQFF
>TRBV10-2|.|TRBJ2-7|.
TGCGCCAGCAGTGACCCCTGGGACGGGTACGAGCAGTACTTC
CASSDPWDGYEQYF
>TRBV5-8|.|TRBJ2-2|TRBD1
TGTGCCAGCAGCTTGTTGGGGACAGGGAAAGTCGGGGAGCTGTTTTTT
CASSLLGTGKVGELFF
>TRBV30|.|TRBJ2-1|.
TGTGCCTGGAGTCATCTCCCCGCTTACAATGAGCAGTTCTTC
CAWSHLPAYNEQFF
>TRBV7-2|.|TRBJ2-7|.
TGTGCCAGCAGCTTAGAGGCCGGGCAGTACTTC
CASSLEAGQYF
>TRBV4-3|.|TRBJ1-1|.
TGCGCCAGCAGCCAATACGGGGGGCACACTGAAGCTTTCTTT
CASSQYGGHTEAFF
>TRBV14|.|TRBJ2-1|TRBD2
TGTGCCAGCAGCCCCTACGCGGGAGGGGACAATGAGCAGTTCTTC
CASSPYAGGDNEQFF
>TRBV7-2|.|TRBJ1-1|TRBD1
TGTGCCAGCAGCTCGCGGACAGGGATCACTGAAGCTTTCTTT
CASSSRTGITEAFF
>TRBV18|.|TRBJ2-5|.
TGTGCCAGCTCACCAGGAGACCAAGAGACCCAGTACTTC
CASSPGDQETQYF
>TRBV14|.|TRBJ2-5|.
TGTGCCAGCAGCCAAGTCTGGCTGAAGAGGGGGGAGACCCAGTACTTC
CASSQVWLKRGETQYF
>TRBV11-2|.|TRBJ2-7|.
TGTGCCAGCAGCTTAGCTGCGGCCTTCTCCTACGAGCAGTACTTC
CASSLAAAFSYEQYF
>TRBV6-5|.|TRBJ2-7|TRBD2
TGTGCCAGCAGTTACTCCTCAGCGGGAGTGGGATACGAGCAGTACTTC
CASSYSSAGVGYEQYF
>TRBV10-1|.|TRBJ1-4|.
TGCGCCAGCGATGTTCCCTCGAAACTGTTTTTT
CASDVPSKLFF
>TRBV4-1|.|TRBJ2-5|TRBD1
TGCGCCAGCAGCCGGGGACAGCCCACCGGGGAGACCCAGTACTTC
CASSRGQPTGETQYF
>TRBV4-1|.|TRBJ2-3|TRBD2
TGCGCCAGCAGCCAAGAAAGATCTAGCGGGCTCACAGATACGCAGTATTTT
CASSQERSSGLTDTQYF
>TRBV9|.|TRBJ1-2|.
TGTGCCAGCAGCCGAAATCGGGAGGGCTACACCTTC
CASSRNREGYTF
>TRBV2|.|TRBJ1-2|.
TGTGCCAGCATGGGAGAAGACTATGGCTACACCTTC
CASMGEDYGYTF
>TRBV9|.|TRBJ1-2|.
TGTGCCAGCAGCGTAGCTGTTCAGCCAACTAACTATGGCTACACCTTC
CASSVAVQPTNYGYTF
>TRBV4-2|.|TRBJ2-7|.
TGTGCCAGCAGCCAAGATAGGAAGAGATCCTACGAGCAGTACTTC
CASSQDRKRSYEQYF
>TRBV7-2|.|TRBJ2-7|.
TGTGCCAGCAGCCTATCTAGTGGGTCCTACGAGCAGTACTTC
CASSLSSGSYEQYF
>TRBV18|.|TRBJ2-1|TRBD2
TGTGCCAGCTCACCAGGACTAGCGGGAATACCAAGCAGCAATGAGCAGTTCTTC
CASSPGLAGIPSSNEQFF
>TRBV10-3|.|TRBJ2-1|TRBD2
TGTGCCATCAGTGAGGGAACTAGCGGAAATGAGCAGTTCTTC
CAISEGTSGNEQFF
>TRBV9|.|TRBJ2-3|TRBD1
TGTGCCAGCAGCGTGAATCTCGGGACAGGGGGCACAGATACGCAGTATTTT
CASSVNLGTGGTDTQYF
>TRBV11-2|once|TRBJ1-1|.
TGTGCCAGCAGCGCACGGGGGTTGAACACTGAAGCTTTCTTT
CASSARGLNTEAFF
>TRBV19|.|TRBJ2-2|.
TGTGCCAGTAGTGCCACCGGGGAGCTGTTTTTT
CASSATGELFF
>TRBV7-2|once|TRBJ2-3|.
TGTGCCAGCAGCTTTTCTAGCACAGATACGCAGTATTTT
CASSFSSTDTQYF
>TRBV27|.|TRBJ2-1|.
TGTGCCAGCAGTGGCACCGGGACTCCGAGCTCCTACAATGAGCAGTTCTTC
CASSGTGTPSSYNEQFF
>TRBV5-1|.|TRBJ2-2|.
TGCGCCAGCAGCTTGGGACAGGTCGGGGAGCTGTTTTTT
CASSLGQVGELFF
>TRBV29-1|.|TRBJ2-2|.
TGCAGCGTTTCGGGGTACACCGGGGAGCTGTTTTTT
CSVSGYTGELFF
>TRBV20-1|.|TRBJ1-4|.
TGCAGTGCTAGAGACGGTGAAGAACTGTTTTTT
CSARDGEELFF
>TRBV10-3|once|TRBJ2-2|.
TGTGCCATCAGTGAGTTTTCCGGCTTGGGTACCGGGGAGCTGTTTTTT
CAISEFSGLGTGELFF
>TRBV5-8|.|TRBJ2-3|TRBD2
TGTGCCAGCAGCTCCAACCCTCGGGAGGTCAGGACAGATACGCAGTATTTT
CASSSNPREVRTDTQYF
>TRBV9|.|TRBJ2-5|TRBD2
TGTGCCAGCAGCGTAGGCGGGACTAGCATCCAGACCCAGTACTTC
CASSVGGTSIQTQYF
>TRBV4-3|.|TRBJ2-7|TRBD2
TGCGCCAGCAGCCAAGAAAGGACTAGCGGCTACGAGCAGTACTTC
CASSQERTSGYEQYF
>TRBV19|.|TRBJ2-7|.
TGTGCCAGTAGTATGGGCGGGTCCGCTTTTGGTGAGCAGTACTTC
CASSMGGSAFGEQYF
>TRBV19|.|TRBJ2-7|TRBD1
TGTGCCGCATCCCCGGGACAGGGAGTTTCCTACGAGCAGTACTTC
CAASPGQGVSYEQYF
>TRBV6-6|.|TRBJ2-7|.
TGTGCCAGCAGGGGGAGGGGGCTCTACGAGCAGTACTTC
CASRGRGLYEQYF
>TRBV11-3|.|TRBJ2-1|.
TGTGCCAGCAGCTTCGGTCGGCCGACCTACAATGAGCAGTTCTTC
CASSFGRPTYNEQFF
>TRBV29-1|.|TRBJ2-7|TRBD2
TGCAGCGTTGAAGAGTTGTACGGGGAGGGGTACGAGCAGTACTTC
CSVEELYGEGYEQYF
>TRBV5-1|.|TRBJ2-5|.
TGCGCCAGCAGCCGCGTCCGACGCCCGGAGGAGACCCAGTACTTC
CASSRVRRPEETQYF